The 28 T cell receptor beta chains below all came from one sample that was sequenced in a study of blood T cells in healthy people across ages. Using a J-beta primer mix together with a sample-barcoded 5' primer, a second PCR was run for roughly 7 to 12 cycles. TCRdb re-analysed the 5' RACE reads in MiXCR, keeping a single row per CDR3 protein. The data contain approximately 960,000 distinct CDR3 sequences, almost 30% of them seen just once; the ten biggest clones take up roughly 10%. A further study also used this sample, focusing on T cells of mothers and their children.

Material: blood. The receptors originated from a woman aged 40 to 55 in good health.

The CDR3 DNA follows: TGTGCCAGCAGTTTTCGAGGGGTCACTGAAGCTTTCTTT. This gives the protein CASSFRGVTEAFF. The rearrangement joins TRBV28 to TRBJ1-1; D might be TRBD1 (5 bases). The CDR3 is made up of 13 amino acids. Trimming pared 3 bases from V and 4 bases from J, leaving 9 bases between. From germline, CDR1 is MDHEN and CDR2 SYDVKM.

Only one count was recorded for this clonotype. A single base separates this from a much larger clone, so it may be a read error. This chain connects TRBV9 to TRBJ2-3; the D is unclear. The germline V gene has CDR1 SGDLS and CDR2 YYNGEE. With 1 base removed from V and 5 bases from J, the gap between germline ends came to 5 bases. This CDR3 region has 12 residues. CDR3 sequence: CASSVIGDTQYF. In nucleotides, the CDR3 is TGTGCCAGCAGCGTAATAGGAGATACGCAGTATTTT.

This clonotype has only a few counts. CDR3 sequence reads: CASSWGGGAETQYF. DNA of the CDR3: TGTGCCAGCAGTTGGGGCGGGGGGGCGGAGACCCAGTACTTC. The chain carries TRBV12-3 or TRBV12-4 and TRBJ2-5; 9 bases are shared with TRBD2. Losses at the gene ends were 4 bases for V and 5 bases for J; bases not matched to a gene: 5. This CDR3 contains 14 residues.

There are a few counts of this clonotype. A clone one base away is much larger, so this may be a read error. The chain carries TRBV7-9 and TRBJ2-7; D remains unclear. The CDR3 is made up of 13 amino acids. V gave up 7 bases and J gave up 6 bases, with 16 bases separating them. Germline CDR1 SEHNR, CDR2 FQNEAQ (reference sequence). Here the CDR3 DNA reads TGTGCCAGCATGTCTGGGAACGACTGCGAGCAGTACTTC. This gives the protein CASMSGNDCEQYF.

This clonotype appeared a few times. The chain employs TRBV12-3 or TRBV12-4 and TRBJ2-5, with 9 bases matching TRBD2. The CDR3 runs 17 residues. Trimming removed 3 bases from V and 4 bases from J; junction bases left unmatched: 12. The CDR3, as DNA: TGTGCCAGCAGTTTCTCGTTTGATAGCGGGGGAACAGAGACCCAGTACTTC. Its protein is CASSFSFDSGGTETQYF.

This clonotype was detected many times. The CDR3 coding sequence is TGTGCCAGCAGCCGTACAGAGGGCAGGGATGGCTACACCTTC. Encoded protein: CASSRTEGRDGYTF. The genes are TRBV7-6 and TRBJ1-2; a possible D gene is TRBD1 (5 bases). Per germline, CDR1 SGHVS and CDR2 FNYEAQ. The CDR3 has 14 amino acids. The V end lost 5 bases, the J end lost 6 bases, and 16 bases lay between the germline ends. Based on the CDR3 plus reference TRBV7-6 and TRBJ1-2, the full variable domain is GAGVSQSPRYKVTKRGQDVALRCDPISGHVSLYWYRQALGQGPEFLTYFNYEAQQDKSGLPNDRFSAERPEGSISTLTIQRTEQRDSAMYRCASSRTEGRDGYTFGSGTRLTVV.

This sequence joins TRBV7-9 and TRBJ2-1, with a possible D match to TRBD2 (6 bases). This CDR3 is 15 amino acids long. In germline, CDR1 is SEHNR, CDR2 FQNEAQ (reference sequence). V lost 3 bases, J lost 2 bases, and 11 bases lay in between. The CDR3 here is CASSFRREPYNEQFF. The CDR3 bases are TGTGCCAGCAGCTTTCGGCGGGAACCCTACAATGAGCAGTTCTTC. The variable domain in full, completed from reference TRBV7-9 and TRBJ2-1, reads DTGVSQNPRHKITKRGQNVTFRCDPISEHNRLYWYRQTLGQGPEFLTYFQNEAQLEKSRLLSDRFSAERPKGSFSTLEIQRTEQGDSAMYLCASSFRREPYNEQFFGPGTRLTVL.

Note on this clonotype: Possible read error: a much larger clone is one base away. The chain employs TRBV6-6 and TRBJ2-1, with D possibly TRBD1 on 5 matching bases. CDR1 MNHNY and CDR2 SVGAGI come from the germline V gene (reference sequence). This CDR3 contains 13 residues. Trimming shortened V by 6 bases and J by 10 bases, and 16 bases separated the two germline ends. DNA for the CDR3: TGTGCCAGCAGAACAGGCCTCACCTACGAGCAGTTCTTC. It translates to CASRTGLTYEQFF.

In its sample, this clonotype was seen many times. The chain is built from TRBV7-3 and TRBJ2-5; 8 bases map to TRBD2. Germline V gene data show CDR1 as SGHTA and CDR2 as FQGTGA. This CDR3 is 15 amino acids long. The ends lost 5 bases at V and 2 bases at J; junction bases unmatched: 7. The chain's CDR3 is CASSPTGTRQETQYF. The CDR3 nucleotides read TGTGCCAGCAGCCCAACCGGGACTAGGCAAGAGACCCAGTACTTC. The full variable domain, its missing parts supplied by reference TRBV7-3 and TRBJ2-5, is GAGVSQTPSNKVTEKGKYVELRCDPISGHTALYWYRQSLGQGPEFLIYFQGTGAADDSGLPNDRFFAVRPEGSVSTLKIQRTERGDSAVYLCASSPTGTRQETQYFGPGTRLLVL.

This clonotype occurred many times. The genes are TRBV7-6 and TRBJ2-1; the match to TRBD1 covers 9 bases. The CDR3 is 15 residues long. Per germline, CDR1 SGHVS and CDR2 FNYEAQ. Unmatched junction bases numbered 6, after V lost 4 bases and J lost 5 bases. This chain's CDR3 is CASSSGQGSDNEQFF. CDR3 sequence (DNA): TGTGCCAGCAGCTCGGGACAGGGAAGTGACAATGAGCAGTTCTTC. Full variable domain (rest looked up from reference TRBV7-6 and TRBJ2-1): GAGVSQSPRYKVTKRGQDVALRCDPISGHVSLYWYRQALGQGPEFLTYFNYEAQQDKSGLPNDRFSAERPEGSISTLTIQRTEQRDSAMYRCASSSGQGSDNEQFFGPGTRLTVL.

This clonotype was observed at least ten times. The chain uses TRBV24-1 and TRBJ2-1; no definite D call. Trimming removed 3 bases at V and 12 bases at J, with 23 bases between. The germline gives CDR1 KGHDR, CDR2 SFDVKD. CDR3 length: 16 amino acids. The CDR3 DNA is TGTGCCACCAGTGATCCCCGGACCAGAATGACCCAAGGGCAGTTCTTC. Protein product: CATSDPRTRMTQGQFF.

In nucleotides, the CDR3 is TGCGCCAGCAGCACACTAACAGGGGGCAGAACTGAAGCTTTCTTT. Its translation is CASSTLTGGRTEAFF. The J gene is TRBJ1-1, the V gene TRBV5-1; 9 positions match TRBD1. Germline trimming cut 4 bases from V and 5 bases from J; bases unmatched to any gene: 9. CDR1 and CDR2 (germline): SGHRS, YFSETQ. The CDR3 consists of 15 residues.

This chain uses TRBV20-1 with TRBJ2-1; the match to TRBD1 covers 8 bases. The germline gives CDR1 DFQATT, CDR2 SNEGSKA (reference sequence). The V and J ends lost 1 base and 1 base, in that order; junction bases with no gene match: 9. The CDR3 contains 17 residues. The CDR3 nucleotides read TGCAGTGCTAGAGGGGACAGGAGCCTGATATCCTACAATGAGCAGTTCTTC. Encoded protein: CSARGDRSLISYNEQFF.

The chain has TRBV7-9 and TRBJ2-7; D gene unclear. Trimming took 0 bases from V and 6 from J, leaving 12 bases between them. This CDR3 region has 14 residues. Germline-derived CDR1 and CDR2 are SEHNR and FQNEAQ (reference sequence). The CDR3 loop is CASSLAVLFGEQYF. CDR3 bases: TGTGCCAGCAGCTTAGCCGTACTATTCGGCGAGCAGTACTTC.

This clonotype came up many times. The rearrangement links TRBV5-6 to TRBJ1-2; D remains ambiguous. Per the germline V gene, CDR1 is SGHDT and CDR2 is YYEEEE. Trimming took off 0 bases at V and 4 bases at J, with 7 bases between the two ends. This CDR3 is built from 13 residues. CDR3 in DNA: TGTGCCAGCAGCTTGGGGGAGGGCTATGGCTACACCTTC. Translating gives CASSLGEGYGYTF. Together with reference TRBV5-6 and TRBJ1-2, the CDR3 gives the full variable domain: DAGVTQSPTHLIKTRGQQVTLRCSPKSGHDTVSWYQQALGQGPQFIFQYYEEEERQRGNFPDRFSGHQFPNYSSELNVNALLLGDSALYLCASSLGEGYGYTFGSGTRLTVV.

The gene calls are TRBV28 and TRBJ1-1; TRBD1 matches at 8 bases. Germline V gene data show CDR1 as MDHEN and CDR2 as SYDVKM. The CDR3 spans 12 residues. V dropped 10 bases and J dropped 7; count of bases not matched to a gene: 8. The CDR3 reads CATIRGHGEAFF. CDR3 nucleotide sequence: TGTGCCACCATCAGGGGGCATGGTGAAGCTTTCTTT.

This chain joins TRBV9 and TRBJ2-5, with D possibly being TRBD2 (6 bases). CDR3 length: 14 residues. In germline, CDR1 is SGDLS, CDR2 YYNGEE. V lost 0 bases to trimming and J lost 4 bases, with 10 bases between them. The CDR3 loop reads CASSVEWRGETQYF. For the CDR3, the DNA is TGTGCCAGCAGCGTAGAATGGCGGGGAGAGACCCAGTACTTC.

The chain joins TRBV7-8 to TRBJ2-3, with 11 bases that match TRBD2. Germline lookup yields CDR1 SGHVS and CDR2 FQNEAQ. CDR3 length: 16 residues. Trimming took 5 bases from V and 2 from J; bases not matched to a gene: 6. CDR3 nucleotide sequence: TGTGCCAGCAGCCTTAGCGGGGGGGTGATCACAGATACGCAGTATTTT. This gives the protein CASSLSGGVITDTQYF.

This clonotype showed up many times. This chain uses TRBV3-1 with TRBJ2-4, with 8 bases identical to TRBD2. After removal of 3 bases from V and 4 bases from J, the junction contained 2 bases not matched to a gene. CDR1 LGHDT and CDR2 YNNKEL come from the germline V gene (reference sequence). This CDR3 has 14 residues. The CDR3, as DNA: TGTGCCAGCAGCCATCGGGGGGGAAAAAACATTCAGTACTTC. Its translation is CASSHRGGKNIQYF.

This chain joins TRBV7-9 and TRBJ2-1, with D possibly matching TRBD1 (6 bases). The CDR3 spans 15 residues. Trimming cost V 4 bases and J 5 bases, with 15 bases left between them. Germline V CDR1 and CDR2: SEHNR, FQNEAQ (reference sequence). The CDR3 coding sequence is TGTGCCAGCAGCTCAGTTCTAGCAGGGGACAATGAGCAGTTCTTC. Its protein product is CASSSVLAGDNEQFF.

V and J are TRBV5-1 and TRBJ2-4; 12 positions agree with TRBD2. The V and J ends lost 1 base and 2 bases, in that order; junction bases with no gene match: 7. The CDR3 contains 18 residues. CDR1 is SGHRS, CDR2 YFSETQ, per germline. CDR3 residues: CASSLLAGGPGSKNIQYF. CDR3 in DNA: TGCGCCAGCAGCTTGCTAGCGGGGGGGCCAGGGTCCAAAAACATTCAGTACTTC.

This chain joins TRBV13 and TRBJ2-7; the match to TRBD1 covers 7 bases. Germline-derived CDR1 and CDR2 are PRHDT and FYEKMQ (reference sequence). V lost 5 bases, J lost 3 bases, and 7 bases stayed unmatched. There are 14 residues in the CDR3. The CDR3 bases are TGTGCCAGCAGCCCCGGACAGGTCTACTACGAGCAGTACTTC. Translated: CASSPGQVYYEQYF. The variable domain in full, with the rest retrieved from reference TRBV13 and TRBJ2-7, is AAGVIQSPRHLIKEKRETATLKCYPIPRHDTVYWYQQGPGQDPQFLISFYEKMQSDKGSIPDRFSAQQFSDYHSELNMSSLELGDSALYFCASSPGQVYYEQYFGPGTRLTVT.

This clonotype was found a few times. This chain links TRBV20-1 with TRBJ1-5; D perhaps matches TRBD1 (6 bases). CDR1 and CDR2 (germline): DFQATT, SNEGSKA (reference sequence). V lost 1 base and J 0 bases, leaving 25 bases between the germline ends. The CDR3 runs to 20 residues. CDR3 in amino acids: CSARALPRGSSILSNQPQHF. The DNA of the CDR3 is TGCAGTGCTAGAGCCCTCCCGAGGGGGTCTAGCATCCTTAGCAATCAGCCCCAGCATTTT.

Notes on this clonotype: One end of the junction is discordant with germline, which a read error may explain. V and J are TRBV7-6 and TRBJ2-1; unclear D gene. The CDR3 is 15 amino acids. Per germline, CDR1 SGHVS and CDR2 FNYEAQ. This CDR3 reads CTSSEEVSITREQFF. CDR3 nucleotides: TGTACCAGCAGCGAAGAAGTGTCTATTACCAGGGAGCAGTTCTTC.

In its sample, this clonotype was seen many times. The genes are TRBV20-1 and TRBJ2-7; 9 bases align to TRBD1. This CDR3 comprises 14 residues. V lost 5 bases, J lost 1 base, and 6 bases stayed unmatched. CDR1 and CDR2 (germline): DFQATT, SNEGSKA (reference sequence). The CDR3 region is CSAETGGRSYEQYF. The CDR3 coding sequence is TGCAGTGCTGAGACAGGGGGTAGGTCCTACGAGCAGTACTTC.

This clonotype showed up just a few times. Its ends do not fully match the called genes, so a read error is possible. The genes are TRBV5-1 and TRBJ2-1, with 16 bases that match TRBD2. Germline V CDR1 and CDR2: SGHRS, YFSETQ. This CDR3 contains 18 residues. The CDR3 DNA follows: TGCGCTAGCAGCTTGGGACTAGCGGGGGGGAATTCCTACAATGAGCAGTTCTTC. The encoded protein is CASSLGLAGGNSYNEQFF.

J is TRBJ1-1 and V is TRBV12-5; D not certain. Germline loops: CDR1 LGHNT, CDR2 FRNRAP. There are 13 residues in the CDR3. V lost 1 base and J 7 bases, leaving 10 bases between the germline ends. The CDR3, as DNA: TGTGCTAGTGGTTTGGGGTTATCGGATGAAGCTTTCTTT. Translation gives CASGLGLSDEAFF.

The chain recombines TRBV27 with TRBJ2-7, with a possible D match to TRBD2 (6 bases). CDR1 and CDR2 (germline): MNHEY, SMNVEV (reference sequence). V gave up 4 bases and J gave up 3 bases, with 13 bases separating them. The CDR3 runs 14 residues. The CDR3 loop reads CASSSGLGGYEQYF. The CDR3 DNA follows: TGTGCCAGCAGTTCTGGACTGGGGGGCTACGAGCAGTACTTC.